The T cell receptor beta chain under discussion was sequenced for a study of blood T cells in healthy people across ages. A J-beta primer mix and a sample-barcoded 5' primer were used in a second PCR of roughly 6 to 11 cycles. A single record per CDR3 protein comes from TCRdb applying MiXCR to the 5' RACE reads. The table records around 1,000,000 distinct CDR3 sequences, under 40% of them present only once. The CDR3 extends over 17 amino acids. The V gene's germline CDR1 is LGHNA and CDR2 YSLEER. This clonotype has a handful of counts. This may be a read error: a much more frequent sequence differs by one nucleotide.

The chain joins TRBV4-3 to TRBJ1-6; D gene unclear. The TCR comes from a man aged 18 to 29 in good health. Material: blood. The CDR3: CASSQETPGLHNSPPHF. The DNA of the CDR3 is TGCGCCAGCAGCCAAGAAACCCCTGGACTTCATAATTCACCCCCCCACTTT.